One and the same sample provided the 9 T cell receptor beta chains below, sequenced in a study of shared clonotypes between healthy human individuals. Only in-frame clones appear in the TCRdb table, and some are missing; sequencing was by immunoSEQ multiplex PCR. The data contain some 1,100,000 clones, approximately 80% of them singletons. The sequenced sample consisted of memory CD4+ T cells from PBMCs. Subset denoted: CD45RA-negative fraction. Source of these receptors: a young man in good health. Some clones in this sample may be carry-over from other donors' samples.

This chain joins TRBV10-3 and TRBJ1-1, with unresolved D. This CDR3 spans 11 amino acids. Germline CDR1 is ENHRY and CDR2 is SYGVKD. Trimming removed 3 bases at V and 11 bases at J, with 10 bases between. The CDR3 loop is CAISEPGRAFF. CDR3 in DNA: TGTGCCATCAGTGAACCGGGGAGGGCTTTCTTT.

The chain recombines TRBV5-4 with TRBJ2-1, with 9 bases lining up with TRBD2. The V and J ends lost 0 bases and 6 bases, in that order; junction bases with no gene match: 7. Germline CDR1 reads SGHNT; CDR2 reads YYREEE (reference sequence). The CDR3 loop spans 16 amino acids. The CDR3 loop is CASSLAPAGGRNEQFF. The CDR3 DNA reads TGTGCCAGCAGCTTGGCCCCAGCGGGAGGCCGCAATGAGCAGTTCTTC.

This clone has at least ten counts. This rearrangement joins TRBV2 to TRBJ1-2; perhaps TRBD1 as D (5 bases). This CDR3 has 15 amino acids. In germline, CDR1 is SNHLY, CDR2 FYNNEI. V lost 2 bases, J lost 5 bases, and 15 bases lay in between. CDR3 coding DNA: TGTGCCAGCAGTGAACGACCAGGGCCTCGGTATGGCTACACCTTC. Encoded protein: CASSERPGPRYGYTF.

This chain joins TRBV4-2 and TRBJ2-7; TRBD2 is a possible D gene (6 bases). This CDR3 is built from 15 residues. Germline CDR1 and CDR2: LGHNA and YNFKEQ. V lost 5 bases, J lost 0 bases, and 14 bases lay in between. The CDR3 spells CASSVRDGSSYEQYF. The DNA for the CDR3 is TGTGCCAGCAGCGTCCGGGACGGGAGCTCCTACGAGCAGTACTTC.

The genes are TRBV19 and TRBJ1-1; D may be TRBD1 (5 bases). Trimming pared 5 bases from V and 5 bases from J, leaving 18 bases between. The germline V gene encodes CDR1 LNHDA and CDR2 SQIVND (reference sequence). The CDR3 spans 15 residues. Written as DNA, the CDR3 is TGTGCCAGTAGTGAGGGGAGAGGGTATAGGACTGAAGCTTTCTTT. Translating it yields CASSEGRGYRTEAFF. Looking up the rest from reference TRBV19 and TRBJ1-1 gives the full variable domain: DGGITQSPKYLFRKEGQNVTLSCEQNLNHDAMYWYRQDPGQGLRLIYYSQIVNDFQKGDIAEGYSVSREKKESFPLTVTSAQKNPTAFYLCASSEGRGYRTEAFFGQGTRLTVV.

This clone was seen once. This chain connects TRBV30 to TRBJ1-6; D unclear. The V and J ends lost 5 bases and 5 bases respectively, with 10 bases between them. CDR1 and CDR2 (germline): GTSNPN, SVGIG (reference sequence). This CDR3 contains 13 residues. The CDR3 region has the DNA TGTGCCTGGGACTCCTTGGATAATTCACCCCTCCACTTT. Encoded protein: CAWDSLDNSPLHF.

This chain uses TRBV7-2 with TRBJ2-7, with TRBD2 as a possible D gene (6 bases). The CDR3 loop spans 15 amino acids. Germline CDR1 and CDR2: SGHTA and FQGNSA. Trimming stripped 4 bases from V and 7 bases from J, with 20 bases between. CDR3: CASSSGSGTPLEQYF. In DNA, the CDR3 is TGTGCCAGCAGCTCGGGTTCCGGGACTCCGTTAGAGCAGTACTTC. Supplemented by reference TRBV7-2 and TRBJ2-7, the full variable domain reads GAGVSQSPSNKVTEKGKDVELRCDPISGHTALYWYRQSLGQGLEFLIYFQGNSAPDKSGLPSDRFSAERTGGSVSTLTIQRTQQEDSAVYLCASSSGSGTPLEQYFGPGTRLTVT.

The J gene is TRBJ2-2, the V gene TRBV19; the match to TRBD2 covers 11 bases. Germline CDR1 is LNHDA and CDR2 is SQIVND (reference sequence). V gave up 7 bases and J gave up 3 bases; unmatched junction bases: 4. CDR3 length: 15 amino acids. This CDR3 is CASKRTSGHTGELFF. CDR3 nucleotides: TGTGCCAGTAAGCGGACTAGCGGGCACACCGGGGAGCTGTTTTTT.

V and J are TRBV2 and TRBJ2-7; 8 positions agree with TRBD1. The CDR3 contains 13 residues. Germline trimming cut 9 bases from V and 2 bases from J; bases unmatched to any gene: 6. CDR1 and CDR2 from the germline V gene are SNHLY and FYNNEI. The CDR3 DNA follows: TGTGCCAGTCGGACAGGGTCCCCCTACGAGCAGTACTTC. It encodes CASRTGSPYEQYF.